The 6 T cell receptor beta chains presented below share a single source sample, sequenced in a study of T cell changes during pregnancy in multiple sclerosis. Measured with immunoSEQ multiplex PCR; TCRdb has only the in-frame clones, and not every one. The sample has some 120,000 clones; approximately 90% are singletons. Source: peripheral blood, taken in the third trimester of pregnancy. Every receptor here comes from a female donor with multiple sclerosis, enrolled in a pregnancy study.

The gene calls are TRBV6-5 and TRBJ2-7; TRBD2 matches at 8 bases. Looked up from germline, CDR1 is MNHEY and CDR2 is SVGAGI. The trim removed 0 bases at V and 4 bases at J, leaving 5 bases unmatched. The CDR3 totals 15 residues. As DNA, the CDR3 is TGTGCCAGCAGTTACTCGAGGACTAGCTGGTACGAGCAGTACTTC. This sequence encodes CASSYSRTSWYEQYF.

V gene TRBV11-2 combines with J gene TRBJ1-1; TRBD1 might be the D (5 bases). V lost 1 base and J 9 bases, leaving 12 bases between the germline ends. Germline assignment: CDR1 SGHAT and CDR2 FQNNGV. The CDR3 sequence is 13 residues long. CDR3 loop: CASSLAGGGKAFF. DNA of the CDR3: TGTGCCAGCAGCTTAGCCGGGGGGGGGAAAGCTTTCTTT.

This chain connects TRBV19 to TRBJ1-1; maybe TRBD1 (6 bases). CDR1 is LNHDA and CDR2 is SQIVND in the germline V gene (reference sequence). The CDR3 length is 14 residues. With 5 bases removed from V and 0 bases from J, the gap between germline ends came to 10 bases. CDR3 protein: CASSYGQMNTEAFF. The CDR3 nucleotides are TGTGCCAGTAGTTACGGACAGATGAACACTGAAGCTTTCTTT. The complete variable domain, with remaining parts taken from reference TRBV19 and TRBJ1-1, reads DGGITQSPKYLFRKEGQNVTLSCEQNLNHDAMYWYRQDPGQGLRLIYYSQIVNDFQKGDIAEGYSVSREKKESFPLTVTSAQKNPTAFYLCASSYGQMNTEAFFGQGTRLTVV.

The V call is TRBV30, the J call TRBJ1-4; a weak D match, TRBD1 (6 bases). The CDR3 runs to 16 residues. CDR1 GTSNPN and CDR2 SVGIG come from the germline V gene (reference sequence). V was cut by 2 bases and J by 0 bases, with 13 bases left in between. The CDR3 sequence is CAWSPRTAATNEKLFF. DNA for the CDR3: TGTGCCTGGAGTCCCCGGACAGCTGCAACTAATGAAAAACTGTTTTTT. The whole variable domain, filled in from reference TRBV30 and TRBJ1-4, reads SQTIHQWPATLVQPVGSPLSLECTVEGTSNPNLYWYRQAAGRGLQLLFYSVGIGQISSEVPQNLSASRPQDRQFILSSKKLLLSDSGFYLCAWSPRTAATNEKLFFGSGTQLSVL.

This chain's CDR3 is CASSYGLVLLDEQFF. CDR3 bases: TGTGCCAGCAGCTACGGACTAGTCCTCTTGGATGAGCAGTTCTTC. V and J are TRBV4-2 and TRBJ2-1; 7 positions match TRBD2. The trim removed 5 bases at V and 8 bases at J, leaving 12 bases unmatched. From germline, CDR1 is LGHNA and CDR2 YNFKEQ. The CDR3 has 15 residues.

V is TRBV6-1 and J is TRBJ1-2; 9 bases map to TRBD1. The CDR3 length is 14 residues. The J segment lost 8 bases and the V segment lost 6 bases, leaving 10 bases of the junction unmatched. Germline V lookup: CDR1 MNHNS, CDR2 SASEGT. The CDR3 is CASRRTGGVEGYTF. Written as DNA, the CDR3 is TGTGCCAGCAGGCGAACAGGGGGCGTGGAAGGCTACACCTTC.